This T cell receptor beta chain was observed in a study of multiple sclerosis patients with progressive multifocal leukoencephalopathy. Study background: Multiple sclerosis patients on natalizumab who never developed PML served as longitudinally sampled controls. General observations from the study: Lower normalized Shannon entropy suggested reduced TRB diversity in most PML patients.

Spiked into each PCR were synthetic inline TR CDR3 controls of all V-J pairings. Assay: immunoSEQ multiplex PCR; the TCRdb copy retains only in-frame clones and omits some. The sample consists of fewer than 35,000 clones, about 88% of them appearing once. Concerning this clone itself: The antigen is not known.

The sample's time point: before natalizumab initiation. Before the first natalizumab infusion, T0 blood samples were taken. The CDR3 is 14 residues long. V dropped 5 bases and J dropped 7; count of bases not matched to a gene: 3. Germline values: CDR1 SSHAT, CDR2 FNYEAQ (reference sequence). V and J are TRBV7-7 and TRBJ2-1, with 12 positions matching TRBD2. The sequenced material came from PBMCs. This clonotype was obtained from a human donor with multiple sclerosis. CDR3 region: CASSPGLAGNEQFF. The CDR3, as DNA: TGTGCCAGCAGCCCCGGACTAGCGGGGAATGAGCAGTTCTTC.